This entry lists 7 T cell receptor beta chains sequenced from one sample in a study of blood T cell repertoires in COVID-19. TCRdb's table, derived via immunoSEQ multiplex PCR, lists solely in-frame clones and lacks some. The sample carries about 150,000 clones, roughly 82% recorded once. Material for sequencing was peripheral blood. These receptors were collected from a human donor with acute or convalescent COVID-19. The donor label of this sample is uncertain.

This clone was counted a few times. The chain links TRBV19 to TRBJ2-7; 9 nucleotides agree with TRBD1. From germline, CDR1 is LNHDA and CDR2 SQIVND (reference sequence). Germline trimming cut 4 bases from V and 6 bases from J; bases unmatched to any gene: 10. This CDR3 has 15 amino acids. The CDR3 sequence is CASSTRQGEKGEQYF. The CDR3 nucleotides are TGTGCCAGTAGTACTCGACAGGGGGAGAAGGGCGAGCAGTACTTC.

The V call is TRBV11-2, the J call TRBJ1-2; D not resolved. CDR1 and CDR2 (germline): SGHAT, FQNNGV. This CDR3 is 14 amino acids long. V was clipped by 5 bases and J by 2 bases, with 12 bases between them. The CDR3 DNA reads as TGTGCCAGCAGCCCGGACTGGTCCAACTATGGCTACACCTTC. This translates into CASSPDWSNYGYTF.

The rearrangement joins TRBV30 to TRBJ2-5; 8 bases match TRBD1. The CDR3 loop spans 15 amino acids. Germline loops: CDR1 GTSNPN, CDR2 SVGIG (reference sequence). V was clipped by 0 bases and J by 1 base; unmatched bases: 4. This CDR3 reads CAWSVAGGPQETQYF. Written as DNA, the CDR3 is TGTGCCTGGAGTGTAGCAGGGGGCCCCCAAGAGACCCAGTACTTC.

This chain joins TRBV19 and TRBJ2-2; 7 bases fit TRBD2. From germline, CDR1 is LNHDA and CDR2 SQIVND (reference sequence). V was pared by 6 bases and J by 4 bases, with 14 bases of the junction left unmatched. The CDR3 extends over 17 amino acids. CDR3 residues: CASSLVGLPVSTGELFF. The DNA of the CDR3 is TGTGCCAGTAGCCTGGTGGGACTACCCGTATCCACCGGGGAGCTGTTTTTT.

This clone was picked up a small number of times. The chain recombines TRBV12-3 or TRBV12-4 with TRBJ2-5; a weak D match, TRBD1 (5 bases). Trimming removed 4 bases at V and 8 bases at J, with 11 bases between. The CDR3 consists of 12 residues. The DNA for the CDR3 is TGTGCCAGCAGTTCCTTGCAGGGAACCCAGTACTTC. It encodes CASSSLQGTQYF.

The V and J genes are TRBV25-1 and TRBJ1-2; no definite D call. The germline V gene encodes CDR1 MGHDK and CDR2 SYGVNS. V was trimmed by 5 bases and J by 6 bases, leaving 19 bases between them. The CDR3 extends over 15 amino acids. CDR3 residues: CASSRWGVGSDGYTF. The CDR3 coding sequence is TGTGCCAGCAGTAGGTGGGGAGTGGGTAGCGATGGCTACACCTTC.

V is TRBV30 and J is TRBJ1-5; D is possibly TRBD1 (6 bases). V was cut by 2 bases and J by 6 bases, with 11 bases left in between. Germline CDR1 and CDR2: GTSNPN and SVGIG (reference sequence). The CDR3 consists of 13 residues. The CDR3 DNA reads as TGTGCCTGGAGTAGGCAGGGGAGTCAGCCCCAGCATTTT. Amino acids: CAWSRQGSQPQHF. Full variable domain (remainder filled in from reference TRBV30 and TRBJ1-5): SQTIHQWPATLVQPVGSPLSLECTVEGTSNPNLYWYRQAAGRGLQLLFYSVGIGQISSEVPQNLSASRPQDRQFILSSKKLLLSDSGFYLCAWSRQGSQPQHFGDGTRLSIL.